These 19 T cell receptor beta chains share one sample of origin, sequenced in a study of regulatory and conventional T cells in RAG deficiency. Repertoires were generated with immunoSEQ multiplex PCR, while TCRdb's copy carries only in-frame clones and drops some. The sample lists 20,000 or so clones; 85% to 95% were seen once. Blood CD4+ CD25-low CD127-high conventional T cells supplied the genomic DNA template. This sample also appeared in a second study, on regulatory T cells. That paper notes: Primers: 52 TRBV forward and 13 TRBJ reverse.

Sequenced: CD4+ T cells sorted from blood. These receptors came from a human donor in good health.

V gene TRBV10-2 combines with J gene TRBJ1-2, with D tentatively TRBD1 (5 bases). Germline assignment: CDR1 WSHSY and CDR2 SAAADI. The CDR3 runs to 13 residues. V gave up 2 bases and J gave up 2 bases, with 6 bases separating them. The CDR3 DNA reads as TGCGCCAGCAGTGAGGACAGAAACTATGGCTACACCTTC. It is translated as CASSEDRNYGYTF.

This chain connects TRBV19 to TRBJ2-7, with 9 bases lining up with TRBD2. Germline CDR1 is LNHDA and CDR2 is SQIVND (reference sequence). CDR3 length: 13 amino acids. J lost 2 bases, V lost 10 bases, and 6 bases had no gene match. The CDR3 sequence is CATGTSLPYEQYF. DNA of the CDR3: TGTGCCACCGGGACTAGCCTTCCCTACGAGCAGTACTTC.

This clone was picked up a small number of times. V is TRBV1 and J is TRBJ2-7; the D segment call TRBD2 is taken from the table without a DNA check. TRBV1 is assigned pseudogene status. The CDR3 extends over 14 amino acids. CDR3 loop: CTSKSGRAINEQYF. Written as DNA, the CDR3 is TGCACCAGCAAAAGCGGGAGGGCAATCAACGAGCAGTACTTC.

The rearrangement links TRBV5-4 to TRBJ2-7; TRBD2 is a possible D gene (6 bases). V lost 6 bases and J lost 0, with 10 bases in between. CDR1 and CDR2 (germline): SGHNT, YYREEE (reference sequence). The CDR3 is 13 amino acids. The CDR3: CASTWRGSYEQYF. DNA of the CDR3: TGTGCCAGCACCTGGCGGGGCTCCTACGAGCAGTACTTC.

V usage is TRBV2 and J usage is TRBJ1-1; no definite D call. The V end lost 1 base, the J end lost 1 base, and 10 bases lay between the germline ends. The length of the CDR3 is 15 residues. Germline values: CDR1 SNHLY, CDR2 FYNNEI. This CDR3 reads CASSEGRTGNTEAFF. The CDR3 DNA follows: TGTGCCAGCAGTGAAGGGAGGACCGGGAACACTGAAGCTTTCTTT.

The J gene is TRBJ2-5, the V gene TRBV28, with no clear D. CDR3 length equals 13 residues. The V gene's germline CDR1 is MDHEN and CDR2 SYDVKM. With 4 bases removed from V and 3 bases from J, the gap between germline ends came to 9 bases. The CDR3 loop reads CASSSAVKETQYF. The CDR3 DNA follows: TGTGCCAGCAGTTCGGCGGTCAAAGAGACCCAGTACTTC.

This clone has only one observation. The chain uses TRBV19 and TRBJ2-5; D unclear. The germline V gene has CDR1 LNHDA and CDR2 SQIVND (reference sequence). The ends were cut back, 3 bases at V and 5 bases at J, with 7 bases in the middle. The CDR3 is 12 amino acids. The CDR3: CASSMNAETQYF. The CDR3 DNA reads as TGTGCCAGTAGTATGAATGCGGAGACCCAGTACTTC.

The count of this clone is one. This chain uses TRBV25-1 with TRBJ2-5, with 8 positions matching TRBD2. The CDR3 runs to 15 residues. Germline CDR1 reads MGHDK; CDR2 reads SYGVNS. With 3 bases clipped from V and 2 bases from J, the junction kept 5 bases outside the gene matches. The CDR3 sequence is CASSDLTSGQETQYF. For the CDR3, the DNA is TGTGCCAGCAGTGACCTTACTAGCGGACAAGAGACCCAGTACTTC.

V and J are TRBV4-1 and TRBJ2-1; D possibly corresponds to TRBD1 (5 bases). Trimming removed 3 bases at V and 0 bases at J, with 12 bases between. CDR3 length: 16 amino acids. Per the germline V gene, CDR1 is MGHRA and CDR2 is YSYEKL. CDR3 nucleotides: TGCGCCAGCAGCCAGGGGCGATTGAGCTCCTACAATGAGCAGTTCTTC. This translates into CASSQGRLSSYNEQFF.

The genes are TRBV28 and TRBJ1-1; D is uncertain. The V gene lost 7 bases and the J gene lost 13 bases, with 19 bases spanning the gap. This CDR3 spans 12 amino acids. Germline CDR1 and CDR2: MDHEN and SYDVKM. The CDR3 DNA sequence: TGTGCCAGCAAAGGCGACGGGCCTCAAAGTTTCTTT. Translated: CASKGDGPQSFF.

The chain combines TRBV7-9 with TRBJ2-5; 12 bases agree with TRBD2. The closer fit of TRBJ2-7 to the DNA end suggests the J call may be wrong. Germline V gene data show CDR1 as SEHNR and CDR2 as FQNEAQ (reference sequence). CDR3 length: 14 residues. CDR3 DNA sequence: TGTGCCAGCAGCTTAGGACTAGCGGGAGTCGAGCAGTACTTC. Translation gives CASSLGLAGVEQYF.

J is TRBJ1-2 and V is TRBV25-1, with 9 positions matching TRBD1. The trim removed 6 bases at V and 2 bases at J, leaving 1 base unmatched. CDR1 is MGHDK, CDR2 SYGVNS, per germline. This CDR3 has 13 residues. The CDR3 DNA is TGTGCCAGCAGAGGGACAGGGAACTATGGCTACACCTTC. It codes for CASRGTGNYGYTF.

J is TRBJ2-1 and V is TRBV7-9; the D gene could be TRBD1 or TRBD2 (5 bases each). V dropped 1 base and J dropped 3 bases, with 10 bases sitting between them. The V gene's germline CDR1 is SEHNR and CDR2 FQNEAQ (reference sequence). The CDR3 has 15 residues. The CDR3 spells CASSLGGKVYNEQFF. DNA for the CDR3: TGTGCCAGCAGCTTAGGGGGGAAAGTCTACAATGAGCAGTTCTTC.

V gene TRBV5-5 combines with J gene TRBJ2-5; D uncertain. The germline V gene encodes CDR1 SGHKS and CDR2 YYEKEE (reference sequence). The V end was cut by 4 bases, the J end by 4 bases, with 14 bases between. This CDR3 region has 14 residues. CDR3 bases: TGTGCCAGCAGCCCTCTTGCGATGGGAGAGACCCAGTACTTC. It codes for CASSPLAMGETQYF.

CDR3 nucleotide sequence: TGCGCCAGCAGCTTTGGGACAGCCCCGTACCAAGAGACCCAGTACTTC. Translation: CASSFGTAPYQETQYF. The V gene is TRBV5-1, the J gene TRBJ2-5; 7 nucleotides align to TRBD1. The CDR3 length is 16 residues. The J segment lost 0 bases and the V segment lost 2 bases, leaving 7 bases of the junction unmatched. Germline CDR1 reads SGHRS; CDR2 reads YFSETQ. Looking up the rest from reference TRBV5-1 and TRBJ2-5 gives the full variable domain: KAGVTQTPRYLIKTRGQQVTLSCSPISGHRSVSWYQQTPGQGLQFLFEYFSETQRNKGNFPGRFSGRQFSNSRSEMNVSTLELGDSALYLCASSFGTAPYQETQYFGPGTRLLVL.

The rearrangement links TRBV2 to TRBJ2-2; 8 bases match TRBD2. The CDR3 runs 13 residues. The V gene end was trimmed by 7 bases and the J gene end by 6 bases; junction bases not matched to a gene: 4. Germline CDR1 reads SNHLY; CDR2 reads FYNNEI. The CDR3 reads CASMAGGPGELFF. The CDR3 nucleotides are TGTGCCAGCATGGCGGGAGGCCCCGGGGAGCTGTTTTTT.

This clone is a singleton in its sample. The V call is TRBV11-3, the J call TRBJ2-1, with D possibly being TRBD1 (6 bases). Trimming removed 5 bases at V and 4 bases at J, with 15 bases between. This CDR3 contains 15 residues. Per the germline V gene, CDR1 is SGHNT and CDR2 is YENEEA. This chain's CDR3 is CASSRSRGKYNEQFF. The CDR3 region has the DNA TGTGCCAGCAGCCGATCTAGGGGGAAATACAATGAGCAGTTCTTC.

The CDR3 sequence: CSVGQGANTGELFF. CDR3 in DNA: TGCAGCGTTGGTCAGGGGGCGAACACCGGGGAGCTGTTTTTT. The chain links TRBV29-1 to TRBJ2-2; 7 bases are shared with TRBD1. The CDR3 has 14 amino acids. V shed 4 bases, J shed 0 bases, and the junction held 2 bases outside the gene matches. Germline V lookup: CDR1 SQVTM, CDR2 ANQGSEA.

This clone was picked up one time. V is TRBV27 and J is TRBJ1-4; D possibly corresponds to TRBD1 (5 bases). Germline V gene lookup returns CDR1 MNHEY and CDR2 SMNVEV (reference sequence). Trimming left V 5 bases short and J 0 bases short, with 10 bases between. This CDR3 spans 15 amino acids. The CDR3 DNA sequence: TGTGCCAGCAGTCCCCAGGGTTCAACTAATGAAAAACTGTTTTTT. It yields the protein CASSPQGSTNEKLFF.